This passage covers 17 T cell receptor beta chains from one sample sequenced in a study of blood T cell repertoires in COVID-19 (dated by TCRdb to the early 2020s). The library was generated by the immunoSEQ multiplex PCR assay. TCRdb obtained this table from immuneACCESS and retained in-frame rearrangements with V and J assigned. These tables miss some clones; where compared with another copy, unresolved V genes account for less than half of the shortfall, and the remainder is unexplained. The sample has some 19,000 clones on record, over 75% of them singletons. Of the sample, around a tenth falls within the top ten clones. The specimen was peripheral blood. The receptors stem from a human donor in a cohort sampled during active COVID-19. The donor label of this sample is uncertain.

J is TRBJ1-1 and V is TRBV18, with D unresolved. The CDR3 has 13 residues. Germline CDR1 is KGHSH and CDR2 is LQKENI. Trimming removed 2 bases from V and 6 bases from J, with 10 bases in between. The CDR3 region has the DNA TGTGCCAGCTCACCAGGGTCGGGTTCTGAAGCTTTCTTT. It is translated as CASSPGSGSEAFF.

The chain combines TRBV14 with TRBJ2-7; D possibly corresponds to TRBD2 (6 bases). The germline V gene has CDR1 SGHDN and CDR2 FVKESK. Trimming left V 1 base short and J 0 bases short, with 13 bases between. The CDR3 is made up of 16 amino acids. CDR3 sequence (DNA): TGTGCCAGCAGCCAAGGGTCGGGGACTGCCTCCTACGAGCAGTACTTC. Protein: CASSQGSGTASYEQYF.

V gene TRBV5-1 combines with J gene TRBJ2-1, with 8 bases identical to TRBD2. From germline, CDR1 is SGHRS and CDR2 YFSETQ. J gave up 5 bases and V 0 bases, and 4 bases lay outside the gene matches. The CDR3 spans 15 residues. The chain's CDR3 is CASSLAAGANNEQFF. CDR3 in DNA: TGCGCCAGCAGCTTGGCAGCGGGAGCGAACAATGAGCAGTTCTTC.

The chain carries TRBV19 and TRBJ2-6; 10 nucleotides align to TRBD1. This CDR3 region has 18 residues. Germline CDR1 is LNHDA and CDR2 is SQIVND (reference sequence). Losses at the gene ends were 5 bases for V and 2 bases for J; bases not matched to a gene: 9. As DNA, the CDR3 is TGTGCCAGTAGTCGTAGGGGGACAGGGGCTACTGGGGCCAACGTCCTGACTTTC. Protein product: CASSRRGTGATGANVLTF.

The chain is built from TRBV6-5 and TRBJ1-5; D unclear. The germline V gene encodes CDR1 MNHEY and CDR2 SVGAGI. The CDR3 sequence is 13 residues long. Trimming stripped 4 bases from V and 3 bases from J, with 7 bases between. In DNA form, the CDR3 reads TGTGCCAGCAGTTTCCAATTCAATCAGCCCCAGCATTTT. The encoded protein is CASSFQFNQPQHF.

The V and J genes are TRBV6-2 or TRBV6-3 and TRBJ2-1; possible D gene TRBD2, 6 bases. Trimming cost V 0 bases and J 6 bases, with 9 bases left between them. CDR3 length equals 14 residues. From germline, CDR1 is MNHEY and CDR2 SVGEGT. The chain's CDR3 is CASSYSTSLNEQFF. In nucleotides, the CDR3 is TGTGCCAGCAGTTACTCGACTAGTCTCAATGAGCAGTTCTTC.

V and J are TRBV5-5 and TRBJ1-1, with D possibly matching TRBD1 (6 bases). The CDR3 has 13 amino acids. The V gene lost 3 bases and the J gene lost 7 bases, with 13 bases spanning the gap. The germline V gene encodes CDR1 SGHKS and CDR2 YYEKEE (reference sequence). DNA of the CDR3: TGTGCCAGCAGCTCGCTGGGAGGGGGTGAAGCTTTCTTT. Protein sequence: CASSSLGGGEAFF.

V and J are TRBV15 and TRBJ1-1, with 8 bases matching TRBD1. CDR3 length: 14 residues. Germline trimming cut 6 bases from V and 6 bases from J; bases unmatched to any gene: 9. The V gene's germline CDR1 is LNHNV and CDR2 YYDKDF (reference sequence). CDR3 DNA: TGTGCCACCAGGGAAGGCAGGGGGCTGTCTGAAGCTTTCTTT. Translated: CATREGRGLSEAFF.

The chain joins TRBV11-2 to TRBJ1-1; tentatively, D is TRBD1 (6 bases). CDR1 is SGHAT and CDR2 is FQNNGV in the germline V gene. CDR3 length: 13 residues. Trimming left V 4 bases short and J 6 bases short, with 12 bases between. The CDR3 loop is CASSSLRQAEAFF. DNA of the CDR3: TGTGCCAGCAGCTCACTAAGACAGGCTGAAGCTTTCTTT.

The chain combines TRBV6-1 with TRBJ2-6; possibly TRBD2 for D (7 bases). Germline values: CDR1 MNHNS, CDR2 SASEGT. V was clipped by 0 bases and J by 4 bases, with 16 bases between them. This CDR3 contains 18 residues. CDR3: CASSEARGRGLGANVLTF. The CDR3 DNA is TGTGCCAGCAGTGAAGCGCGTGGGAGGGGGTTAGGGGCCAACGTCCTGACTTTC.

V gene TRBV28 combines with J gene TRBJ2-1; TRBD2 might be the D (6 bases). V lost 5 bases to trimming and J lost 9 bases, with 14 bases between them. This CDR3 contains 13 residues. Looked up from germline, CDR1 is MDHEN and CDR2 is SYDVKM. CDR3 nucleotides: TGTGCCAGCAGTCTGACTAGTTCGGGTGAGCAGTTCTTC. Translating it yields CASSLTSSGEQFF.

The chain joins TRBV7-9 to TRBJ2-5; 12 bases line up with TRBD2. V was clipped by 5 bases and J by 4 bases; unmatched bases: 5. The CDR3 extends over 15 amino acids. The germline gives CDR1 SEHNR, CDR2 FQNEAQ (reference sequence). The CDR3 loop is CASSTGLAGTETQYF. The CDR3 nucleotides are TGTGCCAGCAGCACAGGACTAGCGGGAACAGAGACCCAGTACTTC.

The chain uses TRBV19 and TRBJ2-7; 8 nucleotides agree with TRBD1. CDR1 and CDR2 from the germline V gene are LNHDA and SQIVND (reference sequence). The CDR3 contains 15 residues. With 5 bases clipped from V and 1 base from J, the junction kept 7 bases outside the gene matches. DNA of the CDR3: TGTGCCAGTAGTTCCAACAGGGGGGAATCCTACGAGCAGTACTTC. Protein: CASSSNRGESYEQYF.

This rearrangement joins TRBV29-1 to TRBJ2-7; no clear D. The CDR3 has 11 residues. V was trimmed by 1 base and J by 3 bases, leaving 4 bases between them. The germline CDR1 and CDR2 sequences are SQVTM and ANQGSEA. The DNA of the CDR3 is TGCAGCGTTGAAGTCAACTACGAGCAGTACTTC. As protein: CSVEVNYEQYF.

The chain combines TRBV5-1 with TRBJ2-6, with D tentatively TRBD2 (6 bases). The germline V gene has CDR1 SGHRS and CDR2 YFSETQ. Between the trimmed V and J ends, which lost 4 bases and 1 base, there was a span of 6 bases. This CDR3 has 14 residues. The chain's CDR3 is CASSGGSGANVLTF. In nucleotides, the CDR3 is TGCGCCAGCAGCGGGGGGTCTGGGGCCAACGTCCTGACTTTC.

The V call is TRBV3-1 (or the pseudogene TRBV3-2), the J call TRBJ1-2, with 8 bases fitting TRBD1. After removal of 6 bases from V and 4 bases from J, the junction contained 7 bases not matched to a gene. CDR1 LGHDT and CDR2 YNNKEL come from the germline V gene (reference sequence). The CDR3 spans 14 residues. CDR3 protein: CASSLTGDGYGYTF. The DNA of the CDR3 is TGTGCCAGCAGTCTGACAGGGGATGGCTATGGCTACACCTTC.

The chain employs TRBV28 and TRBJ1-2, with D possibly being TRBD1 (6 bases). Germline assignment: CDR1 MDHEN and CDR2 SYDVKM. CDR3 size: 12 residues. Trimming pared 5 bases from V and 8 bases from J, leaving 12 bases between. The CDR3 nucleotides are TGTGCCAGCAGTAAGGGGGGGCGAGGCTACACCTTC. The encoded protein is CASSKGGRGYTF.